This T cell receptor beta chain was profiled in a study of T cell changes during pregnancy in multiple sclerosis. The CDR3 length is 16 residues. V dropped 5 bases and J dropped 8; count of bases not matched to a gene: 14. Germline V gives CDR1 SGHTA, CDR2 FQGNSA. Sequencing used immunoSEQ multiplex PCR; TCRdb keeps in-frame clones, though not all of them. Of 55,000 to 80,000 clones listed, around 94% are singletons. The rearrangement joins TRBV7-2 to TRBJ1-4, with TRBD1 matching over 7 bases. Source: peripheral blood, taken in the third trimester of pregnancy. The sequence derives from a female donor with multiple sclerosis, enrolled in a pregnancy study. CDR3 loop: CASSTRAQGGREKLFF. In DNA, the CDR3 is TGTGCCAGCAGCACTCGGGCGCAGGGGGGCCGCGAAAAACTGTTTTTT. The full variable domain, with the rest looked up from reference TRBV7-2 and TRBJ1-4, is GAGVSQSPSNKVTEKGKDVELRCDPISGHTALYWYRQSLGQGLEFLIYFQGNSAPDKSGLPSDRFSAERTGGSVSTLTIQRTQQEDSAVYLCASSTRAQGGREKLFFGSGTQLSVL.